What follows is one T cell receptor beta chain and its context. This entry is derived from a study of blood T cell repertoires in COVID-19. Clinical history reported by participants formed the basis on which cohorts were assigned. Two negative PCRs, clearance, or symptom resolution characterized the recovered Cohort 3 donors. Some clones are missing from TCRdb's copy, which holds only in-frame ones; the method was immunoSEQ multiplex PCR. Here the sample spans 300,000 to 350,000 clones, 87% being singletons. Trimming stripped 3 bases from V and 1 base from J, with 9 bases between. Per the germline V gene, CDR1 is MNHEY and CDR2 is SMNVEV (reference sequence). This CDR3 contains 14 residues.

The sample comprised PBMCs or T cells enriched from blood (not recorded which). The chain links TRBV27 to TRBJ2-5; D uncertain. This TCR came from a woman under 30 who had recovered from COVID-19. The CDR3 nucleotides are TGTGCCAGCAGTTTGAACTTCCGCCAAGAGACCCAGTACTTC. Translation: CASSLNFRQETQYF.